The present TCR beta chain was sequenced within a study of beta chain features in type 1 diabetes. Trimming stripped 4 bases from V and 6 bases from J, with 24 bases between. CDR1 and CDR2 from the germline V gene are LGHNA and YNFKEQ. CDR3 length equals 17 residues. Expressed TCRB transcripts were sequenced after all isolated RNA was converted to cDNA. Libraries were prepared by immunoSEQ multiplex PCR; TCRdb keeps only in-frame clonotypes and omits some of them. This table has 250,000 to 300,000 clones, 20% to 25% appearing once. The study, taken as a whole, reports: Patients showed naive, central memory and Treg TCRB repertoires that appeared more similar than those of healthy donors. Shortening of TCRB CDR3s, moderate but significant, appeared in all four CD4+ subsets of Type 1 diabetes patients.

Details on this clone: The antigen is undetermined.

Using CD45RO/CCR7/CD25/CD127/CD95/CD27, CD4+ naive, central memory, regulatory and stem cell-like memory cells were sorted. Populations isolated by sorting all had purity greater than 95%. The receptor comes from a woman aged 30 to 39 with type 1 diabetes. The genes are TRBV4-2 and TRBJ1-2, with D perhaps TRBD1 (6 bases). The source material was naive CD4+ T cells from blood. As DNA, the CDR3 is TGTGCCAGCAGCCCGAGTAAGAGGCCAGGGGAAGAGGATGGCTACACCTTC. As protein: CASSPSKRPGEEDGYTF.